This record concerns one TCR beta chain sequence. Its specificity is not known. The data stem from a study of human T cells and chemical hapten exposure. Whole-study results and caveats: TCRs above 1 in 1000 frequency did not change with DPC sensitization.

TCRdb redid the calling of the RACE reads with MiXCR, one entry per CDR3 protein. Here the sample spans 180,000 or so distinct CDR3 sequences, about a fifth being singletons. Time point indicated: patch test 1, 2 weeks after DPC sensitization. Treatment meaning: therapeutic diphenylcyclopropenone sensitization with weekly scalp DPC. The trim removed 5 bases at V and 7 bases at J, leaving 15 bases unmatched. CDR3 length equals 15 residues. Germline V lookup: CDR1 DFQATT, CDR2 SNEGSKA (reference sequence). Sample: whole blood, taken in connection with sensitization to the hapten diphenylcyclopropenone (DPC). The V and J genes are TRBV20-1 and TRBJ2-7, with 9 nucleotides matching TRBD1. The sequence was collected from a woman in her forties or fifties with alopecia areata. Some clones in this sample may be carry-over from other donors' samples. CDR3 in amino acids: CSALRQDEGQGEQYF. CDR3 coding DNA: TGCAGTGCTTTACGCCAAGACGAGGGACAGGGAGAGCAGTACTTC.